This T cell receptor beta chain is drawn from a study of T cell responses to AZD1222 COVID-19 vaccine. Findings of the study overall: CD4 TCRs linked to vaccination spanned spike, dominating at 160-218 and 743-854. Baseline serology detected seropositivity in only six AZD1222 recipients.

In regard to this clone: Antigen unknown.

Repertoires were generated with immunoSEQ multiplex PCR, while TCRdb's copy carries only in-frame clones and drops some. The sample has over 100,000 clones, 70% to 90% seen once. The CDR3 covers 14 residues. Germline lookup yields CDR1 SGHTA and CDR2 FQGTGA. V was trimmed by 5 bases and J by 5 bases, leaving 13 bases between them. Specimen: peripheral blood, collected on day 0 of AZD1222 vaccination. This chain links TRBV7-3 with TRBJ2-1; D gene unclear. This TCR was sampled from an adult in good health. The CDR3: CASSPKGPDNEQFF. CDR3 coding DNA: TGTGCCAGCAGCCCTAAAGGGCCCGACAATGAGCAGTTCTTC. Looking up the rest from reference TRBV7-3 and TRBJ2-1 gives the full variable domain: GAGVSQTPSNKVTEKGKYVELRCDPISGHTALYWYRQSLGQGPEFLIYFQGTGAADDSGLPNDRFFAVRPEGSVSTLKIQRTERGDSAVYLCASSPKGPDNEQFFGPGTRLTVL.